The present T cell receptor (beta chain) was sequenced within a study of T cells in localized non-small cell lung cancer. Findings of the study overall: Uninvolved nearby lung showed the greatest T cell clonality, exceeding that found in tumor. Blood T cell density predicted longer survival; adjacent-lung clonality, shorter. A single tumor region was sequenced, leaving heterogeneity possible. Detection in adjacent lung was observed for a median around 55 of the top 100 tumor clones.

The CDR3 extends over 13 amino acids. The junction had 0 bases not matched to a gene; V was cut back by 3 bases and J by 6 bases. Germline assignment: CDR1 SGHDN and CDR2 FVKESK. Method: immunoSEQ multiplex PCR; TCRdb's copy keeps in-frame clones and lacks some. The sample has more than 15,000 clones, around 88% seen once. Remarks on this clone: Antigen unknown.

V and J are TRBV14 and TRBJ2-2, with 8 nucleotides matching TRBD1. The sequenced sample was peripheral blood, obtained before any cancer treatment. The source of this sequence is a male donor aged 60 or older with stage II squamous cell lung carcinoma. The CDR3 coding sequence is TGTGCCAGCAGCCAGGACAGGGCCGGGGAGCTGTTTTTT. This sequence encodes CASSQDRAGELFF.